This TCR beta chain was recorded in a study of cytomegalovirus exposure and HLA in healthy donors. The study's findings and limits: It was assumed in the presence/absence analyses that sequencing depth was roughly uniform across donors.

Trimming took 1 base from V and 2 from J, leaving 10 bases between them. The CDR3 is 15 residues long. Germline loops: CDR1 LNHDA, CDR2 SQIVND (reference sequence). Note on this clone: Its antigen is undetermined.

The PCR used 60 Vbeta and 13 Jbeta primers. Authors' methods: Around 80 million unique TCR beta chains, around 11 million of them shared, were counted by a later analysis. Profiled with immunoSEQ multiplex PCR; TCRdb holds only in-frame clones, not every one. V and J calls and clone size are given by that table; D and trimming were obtained from the DNA. The data contain 100,000 to 150,000 clones, 80% of them singletons. The sample comprised PBMCs. The TCR was taken from a man aged 35 to 55 in good health and CMV-seronegative. V and J are TRBV19 and TRBJ2-3, with D possibly matching TRBD2 (6 bases). In DNA form, the CDR3 reads TGTGCCAGTAGTATAGTGTCTAGCGACACAGATACGCAGTATTTT. It specifies CASSIVSSDTDTQYF.